These T cell receptor beta chains were read from a single sample in a study of cytomegalovirus exposure and HLA in healthy donors. This table comes from immunoSEQ multiplex PCR, and its TCRdb copy is limited to in-frame clones, with some not included. The repertoire includes 100,000 or so clones, approximately 84% of them detected once, and about 2% sits in the top ten. Sequenced: PBMCs. Receptors originate from a man between 18 and 29 years old in good health and CMV-seronegative. Both conserved end residues are part of each CDR3. D genes are given only for firm matches. Some rows have no size entry. The others give once, few or many, or a class for an expanded clone.

j_call: TRBJ1-2; clone_size: once; d_call: TRBD1; v_call: TRBV2; cdr3_aa: CASIRDRPFLSGYTF; cdr3_nt: TGTGCCAGCATCCGGGACAGGCCTTTCTTAAGCGGCTACACCTTC
j_call: TRBJ2-2; clone_size: -; d_call: -; v_call: TRBV7-9; cdr3_aa: CASSLRRANTGELFF; cdr3_nt: TGTGCCAGCAGCCTCCGTCGGGCGAACACCGGGGAGCTGTTTTTT
j_call: TRBJ2-7; clone_size: -; d_call: TRBD1; v_call: TRBV2; cdr3_aa: CASSEAGTGVGYEQYF; cdr3_nt: TGTGCCAGCAGTGAAGCGGGGACAGGGGTAGGCTACGAGCAGTACTTC
j_call: TRBJ1-2; clone_size: -; d_call: TRBD1; v_call: TRBV7-8; cdr3_aa: CASSLTRTGYGYTF; cdr3_nt: TGTGCCAGCAGCTTAACACGGACAGGCTATGGCTACACCTTC
j_call: TRBJ1-1; clone_size: -; d_call: TRBD1; v_call: TRBV9; cdr3_aa: CASSPTGALNTEAFF; cdr3_nt: TGTGCCAGCAGCCCTACAGGGGCGCTGAACACTGAAGCTTTCTTT
j_call: TRBJ2-3; clone_size: -; d_call: -; v_call: TRBV13; cdr3_aa: CASSFGEVMDTQYF; cdr3_nt: TGTGCCAGCAGCTTCGGGGAGGTCATGGATACGCAGTATTTT
j_call: TRBJ2-7; clone_size: -; d_call: -; v_call: TRBV11-2; cdr3_aa: CASSLGRDEQYF; cdr3_nt: TGTGCCAGCAGCTTAGGCAGGGACGAGCAGTACTTC
j_call: TRBJ1-6; clone_size: -; d_call: -; v_call: TRBV27; cdr3_aa: CASSSLPGKGNSPLHF; cdr3_nt: TGTGCCAGCAGTTCCCTCCCGGGGAAGGGTAATTCACCCCTCCACTTT
j_call: TRBJ2-1; clone_size: -; d_call: TRBD2; v_call: TRBV5-1; cdr3_aa: CASSLLAGARNEQFF; cdr3_nt: TGCGCCAGCAGCTTGTTGGCGGGAGCGAGAAATGAGCAGTTCTTC
j_call: TRBJ2-7; clone_size: few; d_call: TRBD1; v_call: TRBV4-3; cdr3_aa: CASSQGTGDYEQYF; cdr3_nt: TGCGCCAGCAGCCAAGGGACAGGGGACTACGAGCAGTACTTC
j_call: TRBJ2-1; clone_size: -; d_call: -; v_call: TRBV11-1; cdr3_aa: CASSLASDEQFF; cdr3_nt: TGTGCCAGCAGCTTAGCTAGCGATGAGCAGTTCTTC
j_call: TRBJ2-3; clone_size: -; d_call: -; v_call: TRBV18; cdr3_aa: CASSPAPDTQYF; cdr3_nt: TGTGCCAGCTCACCCGCGCCAGATACGCAGTATTTT
j_call: TRBJ1-6; clone_size: -; d_call: -; v_call: TRBV27; cdr3_aa: CASSTPTGFGSPLHF; cdr3_nt: TGTGCCAGCAGTACACCCACAGGGTTTGGTTCACCCCTCCACTTT
j_call: TRBJ1-1; clone_size: once; d_call: -; v_call: TRBV4-3; cdr3_aa: CASSQDIFSEAFF; cdr3_nt: TGCGCCAGCAGCCAAGATATATTCTCTGAAGCTTTCTTT
j_call: TRBJ1-2; clone_size: -; d_call: -; v_call: TRBV11-2; cdr3_aa: CASSSRGLNYGYTF; cdr3_nt: TGTGCCAGCAGCTCAAGGGGACTTAACTATGGCTACACCTTC
j_call: TRBJ1-2; clone_size: -; d_call: -; v_call: TRBV18; cdr3_aa: CASSPGPSPYGYTF; cdr3_nt: TGTGCCAGCTCACCGGGGCCCTCTCCCTATGGCTACACCTTC
j_call: TRBJ1-1; clone_size: -; d_call: -; v_call: TRBV19; cdr3_aa: CASSIGGVGEAFF; cdr3_nt: TGTGCCAGTAGTATAGGCGGAGTGGGTGAAGCTTTCTTT
j_call: TRBJ1-6; clone_size: -; d_call: TRBD1; v_call: TRBV7-8; cdr3_aa: CASSLVPTGGRSSPLHF; cdr3_nt: TGTGCCAGCAGCTTAGTCCCGACAGGGGGTCGGAGTTCACCCCTCCACTTT
j_call: TRBJ2-2; clone_size: -; d_call: TRBD2; v_call: TRBV27; cdr3_aa: CASSPPATGTRRATGELFF; cdr3_nt: TGTGCCAGCAGTCCTCCCGCCACCGGGACTAGAAGGGCCACCGGGGAGCTGTTTTTT
j_call: TRBJ1-2; clone_size: -; d_call: -; v_call: TRBV27; cdr3_aa: CASSFAGNYGYTF; cdr3_nt: TGTGCCAGCAGTTTCGCGGGGAACTATGGCTACACCTTC
j_call: TRBJ2-7; clone_size: -; d_call: TRBD2; v_call: TRBV29-1; cdr3_aa: CSVEREGYEQYF; cdr3_nt: TGCAGCGTTGAGCGGGAGGGATACGAGCAGTACTTC
j_call: TRBJ2-7; clone_size: -; d_call: -; v_call: TRBV5-1; cdr3_aa: CASSGGTPSTTPYEQYF; cdr3_nt: TGCGCCAGCAGCGGAGGGACCCCATCCACAACGCCCTACGAGCAGTACTTC
j_call: TRBJ2-7; clone_size: -; d_call: TRBD1; v_call: TRBV7-9; cdr3_aa: CASSPGGREQYF; cdr3_nt: TGTGCCAGCAGCCCAGGGGGTCGGGAGCAGTACTTC
j_call: TRBJ2-7; clone_size: -; d_call: TRBD1; v_call: TRBV4-3; cdr3_aa: CASSPRTGVYEQYF; cdr3_nt: TGCGCCAGCAGCCCCCGGACAGGAGTATACGAGCAGTACTTC
j_call: TRBJ2-3; clone_size: once; d_call: TRBD2; v_call: TRBV6-4; cdr3_aa: CASSGVAGADTQYF; cdr3_nt: TGTGCCAGCAGTGGAGTAGCGGGAGCCGATACGCAGTATTTT
j_call: TRBJ2-7; clone_size: -; d_call: -; v_call: TRBV27; cdr3_aa: CASSFIIHGEQYF; cdr3_nt: TGTGCCAGCAGTTTTATCATCCACGGCGAGCAGTACTTC
j_call: TRBJ1-2; clone_size: -; d_call: -; v_call: TRBV29-1; cdr3_aa: CSVLVQGNYGYTF; cdr3_nt: TGCAGCGTCCTAGTACAGGGAAACTATGGCTACACCTTC
j_call: TRBJ2-3; clone_size: -; d_call: -; v_call: TRBV19; cdr3_aa: CASSIDRGADTQYF; cdr3_nt: TGTGCCAGTAGTATAGATCGGGGAGCAGATACGCAGTATTTT
j_call: TRBJ2-7; clone_size: -; d_call: TRBD1; v_call: TRBV6-5; cdr3_aa: CASRAGTGSYEQYF; cdr3_nt: TGTGCCAGCAGAGCCGGGACAGGGTCCTACGAGCAGTACTTC
j_call: TRBJ1-2; clone_size: -; d_call: -; v_call: TRBV2; cdr3_aa: CASSGATPYGYTF; cdr3_nt: TGTGCCAGCAGTGGGGCCACTCCCTATGGCTACACCTTC
j_call: TRBJ1-2; clone_size: once; d_call: TRBD1; v_call: TRBV28; cdr3_aa: CASSLSGTGYGYTF; cdr3_nt: TGTGCCAGCAGCCTATCCGGGACAGGCTATGGCTACACCTTC
j_call: TRBJ2-2; clone_size: -; d_call: TRBD2; v_call: TRBV5-1; cdr3_aa: CASRPTSGRRTGELFF; cdr3_nt: TGCGCCAGCAGGCCTACTAGCGGGAGGCGGACCGGGGAGCTGTTTTTT
j_call: TRBJ2-1; clone_size: -; d_call: TRBD2; v_call: TRBV27; cdr3_aa: CASSTPLAGLSYNEQFF; cdr3_nt: TGTGCCAGCAGTACCCCACTAGCGGGCCTTTCCTACAATGAGCAGTTCTTC
j_call: TRBJ2-7; clone_size: -; d_call: TRBD2; v_call: TRBV5-1; cdr3_aa: CASSSTGTTGIYEQYF; cdr3_nt: TGCGCCAGCAGCTCAACCGGGACTACGGGCATCTACGAGCAGTACTTC
j_call: TRBJ1-1; clone_size: -; d_call: -; v_call: TRBV11-2; cdr3_aa: CASSPKMVRNTEAFF; cdr3_nt: TGTGCCAGCAGCCCAAAAATGGTCAGGAACACTGAAGCTTTCTTT
j_call: TRBJ2-7; clone_size: -; d_call: -; v_call: TRBV27; cdr3_aa: CASSLFLGTPAYEQYF; cdr3_nt: TGTGCCAGCAGTTTATTCCTCGGGACACCAGCCTACGAGCAGTACTTC
j_call: TRBJ2-2; clone_size: -; d_call: TRBD2; v_call: TRBV4-3; cdr3_aa: CASSQLGAGAGRLFF; cdr3_nt: TGCGCCAGCAGCCAATTGGGTGCAGGAGCGGGAAGGCTGTTTTTT
j_call: TRBJ1-1; clone_size: -; d_call: -; v_call: TRBV29-1; cdr3_aa: CSADRNEGTEAFF; cdr3_nt: TGCAGCGCGGACAGAAATGAGGGGACTGAAGCTTTCTTT
j_call: TRBJ1-1; clone_size: -; d_call: -; v_call: TRBV13; cdr3_aa: CASSFLGFGEAFF; cdr3_nt: TGTGCCAGCAGCTTCTTGGGCTTTGGGGAAGCTTTCTTT
j_call: TRBJ1-6; clone_size: -; d_call: TRBD1; v_call: TRBV28; cdr3_aa: CASSFGQGNSPLHF; cdr3_nt: TGTGCCAGCAGTTTCGGACAGGGGAATTCACCCCTCCACTTT
j_call: TRBJ2-1; clone_size: -; d_call: TRBD2; v_call: TRBV9; cdr3_aa: CASSVGPSGNEQFF; cdr3_nt: TGTGCCAGCAGCGTAGGGCCTAGCGGCAATGAGCAGTTCTTC
j_call: TRBJ2-7; clone_size: -; d_call: -; v_call: TRBV6-6; cdr3_aa: CASGDAGQPHEQYF; cdr3_nt: TGTGCCAGCGGGGACGCGGGACAGCCCCACGAGCAGTACTTC
j_call: TRBJ1-5; clone_size: once; d_call: -; v_call: TRBV28; cdr3_aa: CASTPGGNQPQHF; cdr3_nt: TGTGCCAGCACCCCGGGAGGCAATCAGCCCCAGCATTTT
j_call: TRBJ1-2; clone_size: -; d_call: -; v_call: TRBV9; cdr3_aa: CASSVQGNYGYTF; cdr3_nt: TGTGCCAGCAGCGTACAGGGGAACTATGGCTACACCTTC
j_call: TRBJ2-7; clone_size: once; d_call: TRBD1; v_call: TRBV7-8; cdr3_aa: CASSLARGQGYYEQYF; cdr3_nt: TGTGCCAGCAGCTTAGCGCGGGGACAGGGGTACTACGAGCAGTACTTC
j_call: TRBJ1-1; clone_size: -; d_call: TRBD1; v_call: TRBV18; cdr3_aa: CASSPDRVFTEAFF; cdr3_nt: TGTGCCAGCTCACCCGACAGGGTTTTCACTGAAGCTTTCTTT
j_call: TRBJ2-3; clone_size: -; d_call: TRBD2; v_call: TRBV7-9; cdr3_aa: CASSPIAGSGDTQYF; cdr3_nt: TGTGCCAGCAGCCCCATAGCGGGTTCCGGTGATACGCAGTATTTT
j_call: TRBJ1-1; clone_size: -; d_call: TRBD1; v_call: TRBV12-5; cdr3_aa: CASGPGQATWAFF; cdr3_nt: TGTGCTAGTGGGCCGGGACAGGCGACTTGGGCTTTCTTT
j_call: TRBJ1-1; clone_size: -; d_call: -; v_call: TRBV28; cdr3_aa: CASSFWDTSTENTEAFF; cdr3_nt: TGTGCCAGCAGCTTTTGGGACACCTCAACAGAGAACACTGAAGCTTTCTTT
j_call: TRBJ1-5; clone_size: -; d_call: TRBD1; v_call: TRBV7-2; cdr3_aa: CASSSDRGNQPQHF; cdr3_nt: TGTGCCAGCAGCTCAGACAGGGGCAATCAGCCCCAGCATTTT
j_call: TRBJ2-3; clone_size: -; d_call: TRBD2; v_call: TRBV11-2; cdr3_aa: CASSPVGGSSDTQYF; cdr3_nt: TGTGCCAGCAGCCCCGTGGGGGGGTCGTCCGATACGCAGTATTTT
j_call: TRBJ1-2; clone_size: -; d_call: TRBD1; v_call: TRBV11-2; cdr3_aa: CASSKRQDRGLNGYTF; cdr3_nt: TGTGCCAGCAGCAAACGCCAGGACAGGGGGCTTAATGGCTACACCTTC
j_call: TRBJ2-1; clone_size: once; d_call: TRBD2; v_call: TRBV5-5; cdr3_aa: CASSFAGLAGENEQFF; cdr3_nt: TGTGCCAGCAGCTTTGCCGGACTAGCGGGAGAGAATGAGCAGTTCTTC
j_call: TRBJ2-2; clone_size: -; d_call: TRBD2; v_call: TRBV28; cdr3_aa: CASSLLTGGTGELFF; cdr3_nt: TGTGCCAGCAGTTTATTAACGGGAGGCACCGGGGAGCTGTTTTTT
j_call: TRBJ2-5; clone_size: -; d_call: -; v_call: TRBV5-1; cdr3_aa: CASSLEQAWETQYF; cdr3_nt: TGCGCCAGCAGCTTGGAACAGGCTTGGGAGACCCAGTACTTC
j_call: TRBJ1-1; clone_size: -; d_call: -; v_call: TRBV10-3; cdr3_aa: CAISEGGNTEAFF; cdr3_nt: TGTGCCATCAGCGAAGGGGGGAACACTGAAGCTTTCTTT
j_call: TRBJ1-1; clone_size: -; d_call: -; v_call: TRBV19; cdr3_aa: CASSMGPTDTEAFF; cdr3_nt: TGTGCCAGTAGTATGGGCCCCACGGACACTGAAGCTTTCTTT